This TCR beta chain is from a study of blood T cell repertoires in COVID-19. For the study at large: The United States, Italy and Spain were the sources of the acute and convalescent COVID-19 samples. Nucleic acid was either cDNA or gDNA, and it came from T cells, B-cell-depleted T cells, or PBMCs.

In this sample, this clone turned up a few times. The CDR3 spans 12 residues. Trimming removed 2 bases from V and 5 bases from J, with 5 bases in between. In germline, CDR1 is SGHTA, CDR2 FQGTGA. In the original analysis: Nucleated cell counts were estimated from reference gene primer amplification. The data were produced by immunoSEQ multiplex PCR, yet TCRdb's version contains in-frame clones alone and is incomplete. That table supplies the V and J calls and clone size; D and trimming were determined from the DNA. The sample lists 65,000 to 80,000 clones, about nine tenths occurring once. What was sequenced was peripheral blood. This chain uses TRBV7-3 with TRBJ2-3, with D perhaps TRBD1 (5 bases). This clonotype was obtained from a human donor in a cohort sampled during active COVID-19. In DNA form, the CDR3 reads TGTGCCAGCAGCTTACAGGGAGATACGCAGTATTTT. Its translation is CASSLQGDTQYF.